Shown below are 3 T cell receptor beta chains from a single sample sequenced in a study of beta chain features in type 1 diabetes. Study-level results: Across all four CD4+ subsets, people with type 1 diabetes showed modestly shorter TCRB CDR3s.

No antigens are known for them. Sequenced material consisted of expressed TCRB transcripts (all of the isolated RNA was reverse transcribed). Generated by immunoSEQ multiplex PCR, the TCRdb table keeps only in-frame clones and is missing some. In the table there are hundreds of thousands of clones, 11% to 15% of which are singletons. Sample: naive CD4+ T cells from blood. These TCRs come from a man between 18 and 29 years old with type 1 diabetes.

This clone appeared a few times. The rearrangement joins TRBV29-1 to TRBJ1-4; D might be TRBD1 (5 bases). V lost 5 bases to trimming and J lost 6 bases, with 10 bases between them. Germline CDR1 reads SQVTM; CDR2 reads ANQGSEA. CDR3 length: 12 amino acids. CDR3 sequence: CSVWGGDEKLFF. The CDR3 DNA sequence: TGCAGCGTTTGGGGGGGTGATGAAAAACTGTTTTTT. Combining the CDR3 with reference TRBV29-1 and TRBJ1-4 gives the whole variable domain SAVISQKPSRDICQRGTSLTIQCQVDSQVTMMFWYRQQPGQSLTLIATANQGSEATYESGFVIDKFPISRPNLTFSTLTVSNMSPEDSSIYLCSVWGGDEKLFFGSGTQLSVL.

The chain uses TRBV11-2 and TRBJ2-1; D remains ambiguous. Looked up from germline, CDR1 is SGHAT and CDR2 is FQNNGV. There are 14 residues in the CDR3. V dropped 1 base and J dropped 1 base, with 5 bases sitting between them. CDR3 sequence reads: CASSLGRSYNEQFF. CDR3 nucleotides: TGTGCCAGCAGCTTAGGGAGATCCTACAATGAGCAGTTCTTC. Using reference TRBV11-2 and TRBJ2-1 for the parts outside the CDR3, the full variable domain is EAGVAQSPRYKIIEKRQSVAFWCNPISGHATLYWYQQILGQGPKLLIQFQNNGVVDDSQLPKDRFSAERLKGVDSTLKIQPAKLEDSAVYLCASSLGRSYNEQFFGPGTRLTVL.

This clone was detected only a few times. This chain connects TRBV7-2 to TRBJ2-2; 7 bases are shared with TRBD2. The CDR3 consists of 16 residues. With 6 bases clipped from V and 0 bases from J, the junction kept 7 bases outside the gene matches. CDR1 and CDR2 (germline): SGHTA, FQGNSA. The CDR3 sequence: CASSFPSGTNTGELFF. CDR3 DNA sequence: TGTGCCAGCAGTTTCCCTAGCGGAACGAACACCGGGGAGCTGTTTTTT.